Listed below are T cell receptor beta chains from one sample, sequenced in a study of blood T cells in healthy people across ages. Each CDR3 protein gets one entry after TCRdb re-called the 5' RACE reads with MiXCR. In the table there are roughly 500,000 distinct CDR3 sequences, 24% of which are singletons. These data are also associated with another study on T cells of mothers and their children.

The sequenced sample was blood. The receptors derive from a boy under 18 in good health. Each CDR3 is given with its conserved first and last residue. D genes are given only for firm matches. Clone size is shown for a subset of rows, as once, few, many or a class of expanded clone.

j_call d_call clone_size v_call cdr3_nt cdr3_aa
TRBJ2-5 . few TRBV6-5 TGTGCCAGCAGTTACTCGAAGGGGGAAGGATTTGGAGAGACCCAGTACTTC CASSYSKGEGFGETQYF
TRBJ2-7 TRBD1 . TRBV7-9 TGTGCCAGCAGCCGACCTTGGGGACAGGGGGCCTACGAGCAGTACTTC CASSRPWGQGAYEQYF
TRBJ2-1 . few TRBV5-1 TGCGCCAGCAGCTTTCTAGAGCGACCCTACAATGAGCAGTTCTTC CASSFLERPYNEQFF
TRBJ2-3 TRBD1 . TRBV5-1 TGCGCCATCCCGGGACAGAAACAAAGCACAGATACGCAGTATTTT CAIPGQKQSTDTQYF
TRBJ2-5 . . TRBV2 TGTGCCAGCAGTGAATTTGTAGGCGGGGCTCAAGAGACCCAGTACTTC CASSEFVGGAQETQYF
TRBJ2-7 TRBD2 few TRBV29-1 TGCAGCGTCGGGGGACTAGGGGGTCCCCACGAGCAGTACTTC CSVGGLGGPHEQYF
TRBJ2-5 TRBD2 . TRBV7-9 TGTGCCAGCAGCTTGAGACTAGCGACCCAAGAGACCCAGTACTTC CASSLRLATQETQYF
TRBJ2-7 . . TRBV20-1 TGCAGTGCTAGAGACCCCCGTAGGGAGAACTACGAGCAGTACTTC CSARDPRRENYEQYF
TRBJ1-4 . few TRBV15 TGTGCCACCAGCAGAAGGCTTTTGGAAAAACTGTTTTTT CATSRRLLEKLFF
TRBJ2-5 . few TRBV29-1 TGCAGCGTTGAGGAGGGGGCTGGGACCCAGTACTTC CSVEEGAGTQYF
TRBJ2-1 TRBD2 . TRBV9 TGTGCCAGCAGCGTGGCTAGCGGGGGTTACAATGAGCAGTTCTTC CASSVASGGYNEQFF
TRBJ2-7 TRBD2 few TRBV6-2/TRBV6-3 TGTGCCAGCAGTTACCCTCCGGGACTAGCGTCCTACGAGCAGTACTTC CASSYPPGLASYEQYF
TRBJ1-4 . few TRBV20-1 TGCAGTGCTAGGGGGCGGCCTCTAGAAAAACTGTTTTTT CSARGRPLEKLFF
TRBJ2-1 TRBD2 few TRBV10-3 TGTGCCATCGGGGAGGGACTAGCGGCCAATGAGCAGTTCTTC CAIGEGLAANEQFF